The 5 T cell receptor beta chains reported below all come from one sample, sequenced in a study of response to subunit inactivated influenza vaccine. A single record per CDR3 protein comes from TCRdb applying MiXCR to the RT-PCR reads. The sample has 560,000 or so distinct CDR3 sequences; 7.6% are singletons. The sample was PBMCs from blood, taken less than 30 months after vaccination. These receptors were collected from a man aged 50-75 years who received an inactivated influenza vaccine.

The V gene is TRBV20-1, the J gene TRBJ2-5; D uncertain. The germline V and J ends were trimmed by 3 bases and 1 base, with 12 bases remaining between them. The germline CDR1 and CDR2 sequences are DFQATT and SNEGSKA (reference sequence). This CDR3 has 14 residues. The DNA for the CDR3 is TGCAGTGCTAGGCCCGAAGACTCCCAAGAGACCCAGTACTTC. Translation gives CSARPEDSQETQYF.

This chain uses TRBV4-1 with TRBJ1-2; 7 bases align to TRBD1. The CDR3 has 14 residues. Germline assignment: CDR1 MGHRA and CDR2 YSYEKL. V dropped 4 bases and J dropped 4; count of bases not matched to a gene: 6. The CDR3 DNA reads as TGCGCCAGCAGCCCCCCGACAGGGCGCTATGGCTACACCTTC. Translation: CASSPPTGRYGYTF.

This clonotype has a count of ten or more. The gene calls are TRBV5-1 and TRBJ2-3; TRBD1 agrees at 7 bases. The CDR3 extends over 13 amino acids. In germline, CDR1 is SGHRS, CDR2 YFSETQ. V lost 8 bases, J lost 2 bases, and 5 bases stayed unmatched. The CDR3 coding sequence is TGCGCCAGTGGGGACAGACCCACAGATACGCAGTATTTT. It yields the protein CASGDRPTDTQYF.

This clonotype was seen only a few times. The gene calls are TRBV29-1 and TRBJ1-1, with a tentative D call TRBD1 (5 bases). V lost 7 bases and J 4 bases, leaving 16 bases between the germline ends. The V gene's germline CDR1 is SQVTM and CDR2 ANQGSEA. This CDR3 has 13 residues. CDR3 coding DNA: TGCAGCGCCAGGGAAGGGCCTAGCACTGAAGCTTTCTTT. Translated, it gives CSAREGPSTEAFF.

CDR3 bases: TGCAGTGCTAGACCCGGGGCAGGGTATGGCTACACCTTC. Residues: CSARPGAGYGYTF. The V and J genes are TRBV20-1 and TRBJ1-2; a possible D gene is TRBD1 (5 bases). Germline V gives CDR1 DFQATT, CDR2 SNEGSKA (reference sequence). This CDR3 is 13 amino acids long. V lost 2 bases to trimming and J lost 5 bases, with 12 bases between them.